The 16 T cell receptor beta chains in this list originate from one sample, sequenced in a study of CXCR3-negative and CXCR3-positive naive CD8 T cells. Each TRB cDNA library was prepared by 5' RACE (with UMI labels). TCRdb re-called the 5' RACE reads, yielding one record per CDR3 amino acid sequence without DNA. Recorded here are fewer than 9,500 distinct CDR3 sequences; the top ten clones represent about 2.5%. Sequencing was performed on naive CXCR3- CD8+ T cells from blood. Subset reported: CD45RO-CCR7+CD27+CD95- naive CD8+ T cells lacking CXCR3 (TNR3-). All receptors derive from a human donor in good health. Some clones in this sample may be carry-over from other donors' samples.

This clonotype is medium-sized by frequency. CDR3 loop: CSVEGLAEYNEQFF. The V and J genes are TRBV29-1 and TRBJ2-1; checking the TCRdb D call of TRBD2 is not possible without DNA. Germline V gene sequence: CDR1 SQVTM, CDR2 ANQGSEA. The CDR3 spans 14 residues.

The chain is built from TRBV29-1 and TRBJ2-3; the D call from TCRdb, TRBD1, cannot be confirmed without DNA. The V gene's germline CDR1 is SQVTM and CDR2 ANQGSEA. The CDR3 covers 14 residues. The CDR3 loop is CSVEVGRLSDTQYF.

Considering frequency, this clonotype is medium-sized. This chain uses TRBV5-1 with TRBJ2-7; TCRdb designates TRBD1, a call that cannot be tested without DNA. Germline assignment: CDR1 SGHRS and CDR2 YFSETQ. This CDR3 region has 12 residues. CDR3 residues: CASSQTGYEQYF.

The V call is TRBV12-3 or TRBV12-4, the J call TRBJ1-1. The CDR3 runs 15 residues. This CDR3 is CASSLLGWVGSEAFF.

This rearrangement joins TRBV29-1 to TRBJ1-1. Looked up from germline, CDR1 is SQVTM and CDR2 is ANQGSEA. This CDR3 contains 11 residues. The CDR3 sequence is CSVPWNTEAFF.

V and J are TRBV6-6 and TRBJ2-5. CDR1 and CDR2 (germline): MNHNY, SVGAGI (reference sequence). This CDR3 is built from 12 residues. The CDR3 loop reads CASSYSTDEQYF.

The V call is TRBV10-3, the J call TRBJ2-7; TCRdb's D gene call, TRBD1, goes unchecked for lack of DNA. CDR1 ENHRY and CDR2 SYGVKD come from the germline V gene. The CDR3 runs to 15 residues. CDR3 region: CAIRDPGQVPYEQYF.

This chain joins TRBV7-7 and TRBJ2-3; the TCRdb D gene call, TRBD1, has no DNA to confirm it. CDR3 length: 16 residues. Germline CDR1 and CDR2: SSHAT and FNYEAQ (reference sequence). CDR3 residues: CASSKGGSPSTDTQYF.

The rearrangement joins TRBV3-1 to TRBJ1-1; the TCRdb D gene call, TRBD1, has no DNA to confirm it. This CDR3 region has 16 residues. CDR1 is LGHDT and CDR2 is YNNKEL in the germline V gene (reference sequence). The CDR3 loop reads CASSQVTGVLGRSAFF.

The chain combines TRBV20-1 with TRBJ2-1; TCRdb gives TRBD1 as the D gene, but with no DNA this cannot be confirmed. The CDR3 covers 15 residues. CDR1 is DFQATT, CDR2 SNEGSKA, per germline (reference sequence). The CDR3 sequence is CSARDQGAVYNEQFF.

According to its frequency, this clonotype is medium-sized. The chain recombines TRBV28 with TRBJ2-7; TCRdb returns TRBD2, unconfirmable since there is no DNA. CDR1 MDHEN and CDR2 SYDVKM come from the germline V gene. The CDR3 is 18 residues long. CDR3 residues: CASITKDGTSGTVDEQYF.

CDR3 amino acids: CASSLFDPTEAFF. The J gene is TRBJ1-1, the V gene TRBV5-6. The germline V gene encodes CDR1 SGHDT and CDR2 YYEEEE. The CDR3 length is 13 residues.

According to its frequency, this clonotype is medium-sized. This chain joins TRBV5-1 and TRBJ2-2. The CDR3 has 16 residues. Germline loops: CDR1 SGHRS, CDR2 YFSETQ. CDR3 protein: CASSLERNWNTGELFF.

Measured by frequency, this clonotype is medium-sized. The V gene is TRBV12-3 or TRBV12-4, the J gene TRBJ2-1. CDR3 size: 15 residues. Here the CDR3 reads CASSLAGAAYNEQFF.

This rearrangement joins TRBV28 to TRBJ2-1; the D gene TCRdb calls, TRBD1, cannot be checked with no DNA. The length of the CDR3 is 14 residues. From germline, CDR1 is MDHEN and CDR2 SYDVKM. CDR3: CASSFTRVTDEQFF.

By frequency, this clonotype registers medium-sized. V and J are TRBV29-1 and TRBJ1-1. This CDR3 has 11 amino acids. CDR1 is SQVTM, CDR2 ANQGSEA, per germline. CDR3 protein: CSVLISTEAFF.